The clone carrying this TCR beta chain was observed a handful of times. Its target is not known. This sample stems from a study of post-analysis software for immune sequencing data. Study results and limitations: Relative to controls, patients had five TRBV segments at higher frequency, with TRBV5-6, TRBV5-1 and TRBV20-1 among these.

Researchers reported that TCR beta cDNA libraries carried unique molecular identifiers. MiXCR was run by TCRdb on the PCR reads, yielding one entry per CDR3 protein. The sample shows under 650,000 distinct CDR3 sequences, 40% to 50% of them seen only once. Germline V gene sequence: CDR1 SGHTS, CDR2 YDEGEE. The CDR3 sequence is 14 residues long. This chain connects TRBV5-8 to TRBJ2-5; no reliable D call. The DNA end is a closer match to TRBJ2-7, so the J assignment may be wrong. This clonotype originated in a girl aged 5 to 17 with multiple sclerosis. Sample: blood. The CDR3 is CASSLKGSINEQYF. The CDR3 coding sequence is TGTGCCAGCAGCTTGAAGGGATCGATCAACGAGCAGTACTTC.